The clone carrying this TCR beta chain was detected only a few times. Its antigen is unknown. This sample is part of a study of cytomegalovirus exposure and HLA in healthy donors. Findings and limits, study-wide: The study flagged some 170 TCR beta chains as cytomegalovirus-associated.

The data were produced by immunoSEQ multiplex PCR, yet TCRdb's version contains in-frame clones alone and is incomplete. The sample has fewer than 350,000 clones, more than 75% seen once. Sequencing was done on a sample of PBMCs. The clonotype comes from a woman between 18 and 29 years old in good health and CMV-seronegative.

CDR3 bases: TGTGCCAGCAGTTTGCGGGGGGGCTATGGCTACACCTTC. Its protein product is CASSLRGGYGYTF. The V and J genes are TRBV28 and TRBJ1-2; D is perhaps TRBD1 (5 bases). With 3 bases removed from V and 4 bases from J, the gap between germline ends came to 9 bases. CDR3 length: 13 residues. Per germline, CDR1 MDHEN and CDR2 SYDVKM.